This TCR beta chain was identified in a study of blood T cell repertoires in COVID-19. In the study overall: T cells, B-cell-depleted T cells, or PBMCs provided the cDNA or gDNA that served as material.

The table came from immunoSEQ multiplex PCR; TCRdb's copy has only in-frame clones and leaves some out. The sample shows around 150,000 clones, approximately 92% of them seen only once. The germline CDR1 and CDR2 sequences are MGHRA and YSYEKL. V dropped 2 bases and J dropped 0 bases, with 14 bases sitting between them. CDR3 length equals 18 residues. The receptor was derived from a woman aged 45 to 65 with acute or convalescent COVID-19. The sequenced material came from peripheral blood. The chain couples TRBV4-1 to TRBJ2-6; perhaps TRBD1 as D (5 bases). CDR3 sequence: CASSQYIVGDSGANVLTF. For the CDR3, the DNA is TGCGCCAGCAGCCAATATATAGTAGGGGACTCTGGGGCCAACGTCCTGACTTTC.